The clone carrying this TCR beta chain came up a few times. MiXCR was run by TCRdb on the 5' RACE reads, yielding one entry per CDR3 protein. The sample has tens of thousands of distinct CDR3 sequences, about 25% seen once. V lost 7 bases and J 1 base, leaving 10 bases between the germline ends. Germline loops: CDR1 SNHLY, CDR2 FYNNEI. The length of the CDR3 is 13 residues. What was sequenced was tumor-infiltrating naive CD4+ T cells sorted from the breast tumor. As for subset: naive CD4+ T cells, CD4+CD45RA+CD25-. The chain recombines TRBV2 with TRBJ1-2; D possibly corresponds to TRBD1 (5 bases). This clonotype was obtained from a female donor with breast cancer. In DNA form, the CDR3 reads TGTGCCAGCAAGACGGGGGATAACTATGGCTACACCTTC. This gives the protein CASKTGDNYGYTF.